This T cell receptor (beta chain) was profiled in a study of CD8 T cells in ankylosing spondylitis. Points from the study as a whole: Significantly higher representation of disease-linked clones was reported for matched ankylosing spondylitis synovial fluid.

TCRdb recomputed calls from the 5' RACE reads with MiXCR, one row per CDR3 protein. The table includes around 180,000 distinct CDR3 sequences, 18% detected once. Germline V lookup: CDR1 DFQATT, CDR2 SNEGSKA (reference sequence). The CDR3 sequence is 14 residues long. The V and J ends lost 5 bases and 10 bases, in that order; junction bases with no gene match: 11. This clonotype was recorded many times. Its antigen is not known. The rearrangement links TRBV20-1 to TRBJ1-6, with TRBD1 identical over 7 bases. The receptor's source is a male donor between 10 and 30 years old with ankylosing spondylitis or in good health (not recorded which). Sequences were obtained from blood, either unsorted or a sorted T cell fraction (not recorded which). The CDR3 coding sequence is TGCAGTGCTGCCTCCCAGAGGGGGCACTCACCCCTCCACTTT. Amino acid sequence: CSAASQRGHSPLHF.